This T cell receptor beta chain was observed in a study of blood T cell repertoires in COVID-19. Across the whole study: Acute and convalescent COVID-19 samples came from the United States, Italy and Spain.

Libraries were prepared by immunoSEQ multiplex PCR; TCRdb keeps only in-frame clonotypes and omits some of them. The sample comprises about 170,000 clones, around 91% of which are singletons, and about 0.77% rests with the top ten. Membership in each cohort depended on participant-reported clinical history. The length of the CDR3 is 17 residues. V was cut by 5 bases and J by 1 base, with 18 bases left in between. Germline values: CDR1 MDHEN, CDR2 SYDVKM. The chain couples TRBV28 to TRBJ1-5; D unclear. Sequencing was performed on PBMCs or T cells enriched from blood (not recorded which). This sequence was found in a woman under 30 who had recovered from COVID-19. CDR3: CASSILDQVGSNQPQHF. The CDR3 region has the DNA TGTGCCAGCAGTATCCTCGACCAGGTTGGAAGCAATCAGCCCCAGCATTTT.